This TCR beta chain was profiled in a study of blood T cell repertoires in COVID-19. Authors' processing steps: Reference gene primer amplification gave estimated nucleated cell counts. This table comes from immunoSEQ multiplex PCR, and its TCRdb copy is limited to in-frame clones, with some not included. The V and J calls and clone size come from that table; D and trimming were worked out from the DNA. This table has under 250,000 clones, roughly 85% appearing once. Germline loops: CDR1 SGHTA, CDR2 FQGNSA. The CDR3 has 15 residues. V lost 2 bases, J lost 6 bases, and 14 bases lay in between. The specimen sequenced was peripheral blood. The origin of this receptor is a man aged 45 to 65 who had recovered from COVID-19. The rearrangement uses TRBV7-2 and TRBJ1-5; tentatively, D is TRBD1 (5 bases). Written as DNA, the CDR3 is TGTGCCAGCAGCTTAAATACGGCAGGGCTTCAGCCCCAGCATTTT. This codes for CASSLNTAGLQPQHF.